This T cell receptor (beta chain) was captured by sequencing in a study of cytomegalovirus exposure and HLA in healthy donors. 13 Jbeta primers and 60 Vbeta primers were used for the PCR. Repertoires were generated with immunoSEQ multiplex PCR, while TCRdb's copy carries only in-frame clones and drops some. Here the sample spans about 160,000 clones, 85% being singletons. The sequenced sample consisted of PBMCs. The sequence was obtained from a boy between 2 and 10 years old in good health and CMV-seronegative.

The DNA for the CDR3 is TGTGCCAGCAGCTTGGCTTTGTTCTATGGCTACACCTTC. The encoded protein is CASSLALFYGYTF. This rearrangement joins TRBV5-8 to TRBJ1-2; D is unresolved. The CDR3 sequence is 13 residues long. Germline CDR1 and CDR2: SGHTS and YDEGEE. Trimming shortened V by 0 bases and J by 4 bases, and 7 bases separated the two germline ends.